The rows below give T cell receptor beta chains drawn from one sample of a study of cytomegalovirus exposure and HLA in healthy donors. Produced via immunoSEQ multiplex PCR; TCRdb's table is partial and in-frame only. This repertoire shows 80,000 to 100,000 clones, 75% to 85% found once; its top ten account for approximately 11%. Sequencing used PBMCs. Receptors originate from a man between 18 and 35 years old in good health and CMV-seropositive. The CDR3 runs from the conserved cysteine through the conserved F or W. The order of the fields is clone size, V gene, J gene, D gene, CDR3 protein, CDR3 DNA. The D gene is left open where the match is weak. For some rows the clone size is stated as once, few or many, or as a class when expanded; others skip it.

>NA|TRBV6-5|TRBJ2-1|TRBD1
CASSSIRGQGLFF
TGTGCCAGCAGTTCCATTCGCGGACAGGGACTGTTCTTC
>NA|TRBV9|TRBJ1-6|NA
CASSVVGGRGSPLHF
TGTGCCAGCAGCGTAGTGGGGGGGCGAGGTTCACCCCTCCACTTT
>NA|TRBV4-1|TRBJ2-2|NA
CASSQESSTNTGELFF
TGCGCCAGCAGCCAAGAAAGTTCTACGAACACCGGGGAGCTGTTTTTT
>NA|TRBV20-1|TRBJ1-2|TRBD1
CSADRGDGYTF
TGCAGTGCTGACAGGGGCGACGGCTACACCTTC
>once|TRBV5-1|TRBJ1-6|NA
CASSTGTNAPRYNSPLHF
TGCGCCAGCAGCACCGGGACAAACGCCCCGCGGTATAATTCACCCCTCCACTTT
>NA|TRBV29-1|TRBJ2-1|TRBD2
CSLRGVPGTSGLSSYNEQFF
TGCAGCCTCCGGGGGGTCCCCGGGACTAGCGGACTAAGCTCCTACAATGAGCAGTTCTTC
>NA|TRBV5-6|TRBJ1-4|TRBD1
CASSWKPGQGNEKLFF
TGTGCCAGCAGCTGGAAGCCGGGACAGGGTAATGAAAAACTGTTTTTT
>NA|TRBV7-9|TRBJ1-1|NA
CASSLTSSNTEAFF
TGTGCCAGCAGCTTAACATCATCGAACACTGAAGCTTTCTTT
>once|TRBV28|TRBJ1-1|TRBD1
CASIGQGRAEAFF
TGTGCCAGCATCGGACAGGGGCGGGCTGAAGCTTTCTTT
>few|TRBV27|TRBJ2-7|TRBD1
CASSSGTASYEQYF
TGTGCCAGCAGTTCGGGGACAGCCTCCTACGAGCAGTACTTC
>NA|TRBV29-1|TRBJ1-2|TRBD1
CSALDRGGGYTF
TGCAGCGCGCTCGACAGGGGAGGGGGCTACACCTTC
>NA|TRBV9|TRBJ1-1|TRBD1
CASSVGQIGTEAFF
TGTGCCAGCAGCGTGGGACAGATCGGGACTGAAGCTTTCTTT
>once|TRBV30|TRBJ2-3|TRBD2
CAWSLGGATDTQYF
TGTGCCTGGAGTCTCGGGGGGGCCACAGATACGCAGTATTTT
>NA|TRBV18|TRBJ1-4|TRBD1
CASSPTGVGTNEKLFF
TGTGCCAGCTCACCGACAGGGGTTGGAACTAATGAAAAACTGTTTTTT
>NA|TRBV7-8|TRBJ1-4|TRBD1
CASSQTLDRHLQANEKLFF
TGTGCCAGCAGCCAGACTCTGGACAGGCACCTGCAAGCTAATGAAAAACTGTTTTTT
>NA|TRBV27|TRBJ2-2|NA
CASSPGQLQNTGELFF
TGTGCCAGCAGTCCAGGACAGCTGCAGAACACCGGGGAGCTGTTTTTT
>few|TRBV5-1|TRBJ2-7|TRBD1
CASSLAGQGAYEQYF
TGCGCCAGCAGCTTGGCCGGACAGGGGGCCTACGAGCAGTACTTC
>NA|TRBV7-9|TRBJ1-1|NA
CASSLPGNMNTEAFF
TGTGCCAGCAGCTTACCCGGGAATATGAACACTGAAGCTTTCTTT
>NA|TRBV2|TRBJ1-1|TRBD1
CASSERGRGAFF
TGTGCCAGTAGTGAAAGGGGGCGTGGGGCTTTCTTT
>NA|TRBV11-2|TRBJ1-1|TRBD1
CASSFPRTGTNTEAFF
TGTGCCAGCAGCTTTCCTCGGACAGGGACGAACACTGAAGCTTTCTTT
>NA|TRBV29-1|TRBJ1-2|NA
CSVDVGYGYTF
TGCAGCGTTGATGTCGGCTATGGCTACACCTTC
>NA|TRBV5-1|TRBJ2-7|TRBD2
CASSLGAIAGGSVSSYEQYF
TGCGCCAGCAGCTTGGGGGCTATAGCGGGGGGCTCGGTGAGCTCCTACGAGCAGTACTTC
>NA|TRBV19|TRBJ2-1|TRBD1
CASRNSGQGMGNEQFF
TGTGCCAGTAGGAACTCAGGACAGGGAATGGGCAATGAGCAGTTCTTC
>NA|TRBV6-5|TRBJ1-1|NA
CASTAGPAGTEAFF
TGTGCCAGCACTGCGGGCCCCGCGGGGACTGAAGCTTTCTTT
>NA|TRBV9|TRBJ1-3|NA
CASSVHDQAASGNTIYF
TGTGCCAGCAGCGTCCATGACCAGGCCGCCTCTGGAAACACCATATATTTT
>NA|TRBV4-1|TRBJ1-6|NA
CASSRGQPNSPLHF
TGCGCCAGCAGTCGTGGACAGCCTAATTCACCCCTCCACTTT
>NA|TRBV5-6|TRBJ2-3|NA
CASSWGVQGSDTQYF
TGTGCCAGCAGCTGGGGCGTACAGGGCTCAGATACGCAGTATTTT
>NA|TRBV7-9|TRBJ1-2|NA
CASSLAVQGPNYGYTF
TGTGCCAGCAGCTTAGCGGTTCAGGGCCCAAACTATGGCTACACCTTC
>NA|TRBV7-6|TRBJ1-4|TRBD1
CASSLAGTDPNEKLFF
TGTGCCAGCAGCCTAGCCGGGACAGACCCTAATGAAAAACTGTTTTTT
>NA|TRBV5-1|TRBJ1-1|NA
CASSVDGTEAFF
TGCGCCAGCTCAGTTGATGGCACTGAAGCTTTCTTT
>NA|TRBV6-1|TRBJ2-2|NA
CASSETAQGGTGELFF
TGTGCCAGCAGTGAAACCGCACAGGGAGGGACCGGGGAGCTGTTTTTT
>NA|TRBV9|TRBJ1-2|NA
CASRKGGRGGYTF
TGTGCCAGCAGAAAAGGGGGAAGAGGAGGCTACACCTTC
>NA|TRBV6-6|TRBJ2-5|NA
CASSRTLEGETQYF
TGTGCCAGCAGTCGGACCCTCGAGGGAGAGACCCAGTACTTC
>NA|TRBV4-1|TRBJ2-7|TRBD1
CASSHSDRGLTEQYF
TGCGCCAGCAGCCATAGTGACAGGGGTTTAACCGAGCAGTACTTC
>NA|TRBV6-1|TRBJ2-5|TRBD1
CASSARGQGEETQYF
TGTGCCAGCAGTGCCAGAGGACAGGGCGAAGAGACCCAGTACTTC
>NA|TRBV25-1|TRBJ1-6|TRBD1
CASSDVTGFSPLHF
TGTGCCAGCAGTGATGTGACAGGGTTTTCACCCCTCCACTTT
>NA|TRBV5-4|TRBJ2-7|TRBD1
CASNKDRETYEQYF
TGTGCCAGCAACAAGGACAGGGAGACCTACGAGCAGTACTTC
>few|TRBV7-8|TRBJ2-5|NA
CASSPTNLPTGNGGETQYF
TGTGCCAGCAGCCCTACAAATCTCCCTACAGGAAACGGGGGAGAGACCCAGTACTTC
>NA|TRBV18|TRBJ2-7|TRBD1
CASSPMDRGTYEQYF
TGTGCCAGCTCACCGATGGACAGGGGGACCTACGAGCAGTACTTC
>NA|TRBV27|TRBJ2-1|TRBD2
CASSFRTSGHNEQFF
TGTGCCAGCAGTTTCAGGACTAGCGGCCACAATGAGCAGTTCTTC
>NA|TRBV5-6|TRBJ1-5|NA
CASSLGSGQPQHF
TGTGCCAGCAGCTTGGGAAGCGGACAGCCCCAGCATTTT
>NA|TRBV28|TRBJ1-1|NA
CASSFVGAQTEAFF
TGTGCCAGCAGTTTCGTAGGGGCGCAAACTGAAGCTTTCTTT
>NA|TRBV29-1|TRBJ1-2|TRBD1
CSVRGTGGDYGYTF
TGCAGCGTGCGAGGGACAGGGGGCGACTATGGCTACACCTTC
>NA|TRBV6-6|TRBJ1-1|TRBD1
CATMDRVKGEAFF
TGTGCCACCATGGACAGGGTTAAAGGTGAAGCTTTCTTT
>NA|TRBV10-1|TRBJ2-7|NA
CASSEGGVYEQYF
TGCGCCAGCAGTGAAGGGGGTGTCTACGAGCAGTACTTC
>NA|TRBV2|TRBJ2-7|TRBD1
CASRRETGARQYF
TGTGCCAGCAGGAGAGAGACAGGGGCGCGGCAGTACTTC
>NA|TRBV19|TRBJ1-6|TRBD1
CASSSSTGVYSPLHF
TGTGCCAGTAGTAGTTCAACAGGGGTTTACTCACCCCTCCACTTT
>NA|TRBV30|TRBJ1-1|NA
CAGALGPITEAFF
TGTGCCGGGGCCCTTGGACCGATTACTGAAGCTTTCTTT
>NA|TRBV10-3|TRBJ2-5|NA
CAISEQQETQYF
TGTGCCATCAGTGAGCAGCAAGAGACCCAGTACTTC
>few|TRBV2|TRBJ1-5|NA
CASGRGGLNQPQHF
TGTGCCAGCGGCCGGGGGGGACTCAATCAGCCCCAGCATTTT
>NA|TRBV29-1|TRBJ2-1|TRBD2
CSAGTSLQMEQFF
TGCAGCGCCGGGACTAGCCTCCAGATGGAGCAGTTCTTC
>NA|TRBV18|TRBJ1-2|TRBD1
CASRTGTGDGYTF
TGTGCCAGCAGGACCGGGACAGGGGACGGCTACACCTTC
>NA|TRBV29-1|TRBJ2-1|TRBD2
CSVRGLAGKSSSYNEQFF
TGCAGCGTGAGGGGACTAGCGGGGAAAAGTAGCTCCTACAATGAGCAGTTCTTC